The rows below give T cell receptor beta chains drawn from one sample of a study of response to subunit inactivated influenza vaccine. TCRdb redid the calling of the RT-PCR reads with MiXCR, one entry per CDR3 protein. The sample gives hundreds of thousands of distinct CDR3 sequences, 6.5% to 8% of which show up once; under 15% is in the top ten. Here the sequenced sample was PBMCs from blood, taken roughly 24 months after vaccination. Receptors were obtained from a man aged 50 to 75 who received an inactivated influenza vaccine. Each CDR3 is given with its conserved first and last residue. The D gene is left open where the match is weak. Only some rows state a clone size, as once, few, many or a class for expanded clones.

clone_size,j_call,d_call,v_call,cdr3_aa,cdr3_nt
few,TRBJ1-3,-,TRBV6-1,CASSPQVHSGNTIYF,TGTGCCAGCAGTCCACAGGTTCACTCTGGAAACACCATATATTTT
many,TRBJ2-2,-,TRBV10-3,CAISESFNTGELFF,TGTGCCATCAGTGAGTCCTTCAACACCGGGGAGCTGTTTTTT
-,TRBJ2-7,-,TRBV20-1,CSARGMAAGVSYEQYF,TGCAGTGCCAGGGGCATGGCGGCGGGCGTATCCTACGAGCAGTACTTC
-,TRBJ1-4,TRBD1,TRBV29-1,CSVRQGEDRLFF,TGCAGCGTTCGACAGGGTGAGGATCGACTGTTTTTT
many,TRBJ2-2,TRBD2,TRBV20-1,CSAGPAGGRTGELFF,TGCAGTGCTGGACCGGCGGGGGGGAGAACCGGGGAGCTGTTTTTT
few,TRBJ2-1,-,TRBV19,CASSKLSGNNEQFF,TGTGCCAGTAGTAAGCTGAGCGGTAACAATGAGCAGTTCTTC
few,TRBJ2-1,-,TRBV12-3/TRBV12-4,CASSLARGGSSYNEQFF,TGTGCCAGCAGTTTAGCCCGCGGGGGCAGCTCCTACAATGAGCAGTTCTTC
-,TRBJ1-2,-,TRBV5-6,CASSFVSALNYGYTF,TGTGCCAGCAGCTTCGTAAGCGCGCTTAACTATGGCTACACCTTC
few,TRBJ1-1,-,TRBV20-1,CSARGPGNGAFF,TGCAGTGCTAGGGGTCCCGGCAATGGAGCTTTCTTT
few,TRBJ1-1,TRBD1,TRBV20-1,CSATRTGGSNTEAFF,TGCAGTGCTACCAGGACAGGTGGATCGAACACTGAAGCTTTCTTT
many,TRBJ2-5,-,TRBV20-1,CSADDSFADQETQYF,TGCAGTGCTGACGACAGTTTTGCCGACCAAGAGACCCAGTACTTC
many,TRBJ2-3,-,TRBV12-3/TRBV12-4,CASSSNGVLRDTQYF,TGTGCCAGCAGTTCTAACGGGGTGTTACGGGATACGCAGTATTTT
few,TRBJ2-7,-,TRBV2,CASSAWRGYEQYF,TGTGCCAGCAGTGCTTGGCGGGGCTACGAGCAGTACTTC
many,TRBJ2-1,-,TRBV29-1,CSVVGLRDNEQFF,TGCAGCGTTGTCGGCCTAAGGGACAATGAGCAGTTCTTC
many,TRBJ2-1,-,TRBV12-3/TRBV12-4,CASSLGAGPYNEQFF,TGTGCCAGCAGTTTAGGGGCAGGACCCTACAATGAGCAGTTCTTC
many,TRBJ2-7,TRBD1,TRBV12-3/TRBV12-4,CASSGDSGEQYF,TGTGCCAGCAGCGGGGACAGCGGTGAGCAGTACTTC